The next 16 T cell receptor beta chains were all read from a single sample in a study of cytomegalovirus exposure and HLA in healthy donors (dated by TCRdb to the late 2010s). Libraries came from the immunoSEQ multiplex PCR assay. For the multiplex PCR, a mixture combining 60 forward primers for TCR Vbeta segments and 13 reverse primers for TCR Jbeta segments was used. In TCRdb, the immuneACCESS table is reduced to in-frame sequences with V and J assigned. These tables do not hold every clone; where another copy was compared, an unresolved V gene accounts for under half, and the others remain unexplained. This sample's listing comprises about 64,000 clones. The ten largest clonotypes hold approximately 4% of the sample. What was sequenced was PBMCs. These receptors were collected from a woman under 30 in good health and CMV-seronegative.

The J gene is TRBJ1-2, the V gene TRBV11-3, with no clear D. CDR3 length: 14 amino acids. Trimming took 0 bases from V and 1 from J, leaving 6 bases between them. Per the germline V gene, CDR1 is SGHNT and CDR2 is YENEEA. CDR3 region: CASSLDSSNYGYTF. The CDR3 DNA follows: TGTGCCAGCAGCTTAGATTCTAGTAACTATGGCTACACCTTC.

CDR3 DNA: TGTGCCAGCTCACCACCGACGGGGAACACTGAAGCTTTCTTT. Its translation: CASSPPTGNTEAFF. The rearrangement joins TRBV18 to TRBJ1-1; D ambiguous. CDR3 length equals 14 residues. V lost 0 bases and J lost 1, with 6 bases in between. In germline, CDR1 is KGHSH, CDR2 LQKENI. Based on the CDR3 plus reference TRBV18 and TRBJ1-1, the full variable domain is NAGVMQNPRHLVRRRGQEARLRCSPMKGHSHVYWYRQLPEEGLKFMVYLQKENIIDESGMPKERFSAEFPKEGPSILRIQQVVRGDSAAYFCASSPPTGNTEAFFGQGTRLTVV.

This sequence joins TRBV29-1 and TRBJ1-1; 12 bases align to TRBD1. Germline CDR1 SQVTM, CDR2 ANQGSEA. Germline trimming cut 5 bases from V and 0 bases from J; bases unmatched to any gene: 10. The CDR3 extends over 17 amino acids. The CDR3: CSVQGGQGALLNTEAFF. In nucleotides, the CDR3 is TGCAGCGTTCAAGGGGGACAGGGGGCCCTCTTGAACACTGAAGCTTTCTTT.

The V gene is TRBV7-9, the J gene TRBJ2-5, with a tentative D call TRBD1 (5 bases). V was cut by 1 base and J by 2 bases, with 8 bases left in between. CDR1 SEHNR and CDR2 FQNEAQ come from the germline V gene (reference sequence). CDR3 length: 14 amino acids. The CDR3 DNA sequence: TGTGCCAGCAGCTTAGGGACACTGCAAGAGACCCAGTACTTC. It codes for CASSLGTLQETQYF.

This clone is medium-sized by frequency. The rearrangement uses TRBV27 and TRBJ2-3; perhaps TRBD2 as D (5 bases). The V gene lost 5 bases and the J gene lost 9 bases, with 18 bases spanning the gap. CDR3 length: 14 amino acids. The germline V gene has CDR1 MNHEY and CDR2 SMNVEV (reference sequence). The chain's CDR3 is CASSERNPPRTQYF. DNA of the CDR3: TGTGCCAGCAGTGAGCGGAACCCACCCCGCACGCAGTATTTT.

The genes are TRBV27 and TRBJ1-2; unclear D gene. This CDR3 has 15 amino acids. Germline lookup yields CDR1 MNHEY and CDR2 SMNVEV (reference sequence). Trimming removed 3 bases from V and 4 bases from J, with 15 bases in between. In DNA, the CDR3 is TGTGCCAGCAGTTTCGAAGCAAACCCCGCCTATGGCTACACCTTC. As protein: CASSFEANPAYGYTF.

This rearrangement joins TRBV6-1 to TRBJ1-1, with 7 bases fitting TRBD1. Trimming cost V 6 bases and J 1 base; bases outside gene matches: 5. The CDR3 loop spans 14 amino acids. Per germline, CDR1 MNHNS and CDR2 SASEGT. CDR3 in amino acids: CASRRDRKNTEAFF. CDR3 coding DNA: TGTGCCAGCAGGAGGGACAGAAAGAACACTGAAGCTTTCTTT.

This rearrangement joins TRBV5-1 to TRBJ1-1; D possibly corresponds to TRBD1 (6 bases). Trimming shortened V by 4 bases and J by 6 bases, and 16 bases separated the two germline ends. This CDR3 is built from 14 residues. CDR1 and CDR2 (germline): SGHRS, YFSETQ. CDR3: CASSRDGGLSEAFF. The CDR3 nucleotides are TGCGCCAGCAGCCGCGACGGGGGGCTTTCTGAAGCTTTCTTT.

V usage is TRBV5-6 and J usage is TRBJ1-5, with D tentatively TRBD1 (5 bases). Trimming took 4 bases from V and 5 from J, leaving 13 bases between them. Per the germline V gene, CDR1 is SGHDT and CDR2 is YYEEEE. This CDR3 contains 14 residues. DNA for the CDR3: TGTGCCAGCAGCCGGGGGGGTAGGGATCAGCCCCAGCATTTT. Translating gives CASSRGGRDQPQHF.

V is TRBV7-9 and J is TRBJ1-4, with D tentatively TRBD1 (5 bases). Trimming stripped 4 bases from V and 10 bases from J, with 22 bases between. CDR1 and CDR2 (germline): SEHNR, FQNEAQ (reference sequence). This CDR3 region has 16 residues. CDR3 DNA: TGTGCCAGCAGCTCTATTTTAGCTGGGTGGGGCGCAAAACTGTTTTTT. It is translated as CASSSILAGWGAKLFF.

The rearrangement uses TRBV7-2 and TRBJ2-1; no firm D call. V was trimmed by 0 bases and J by 6 bases, leaving 9 bases between them. The germline V gene encodes CDR1 SGHTA and CDR2 FQGNSA. There are 14 residues in the CDR3. The CDR3 sequence: CASSLALQANEQFF. The CDR3 DNA sequence: TGTGCCAGCAGCTTAGCGCTTCAAGCCAATGAGCAGTTCTTC.

The chain recombines TRBV7-8 with TRBJ1-1, with 12 bases aligning to TRBD1. Trimming removed 6 bases from V and 7 bases from J; junction bases left unmatched: 15. CDR3 length: 17 residues. Germline values: CDR1 SGHVS, CDR2 FQNEAQ. The CDR3 loop reads CASSSPGGTGGLLEAFF. The CDR3 DNA reads TGTGCCAGCAGTTCCCCGGGGGGGACAGGGGGCCTTCTTGAAGCTTTCTTT.

The V and J genes are TRBV9 and TRBJ2-2; TRBD2 agrees at 10 bases. J gave up 9 bases and V 4 bases, and 6 bases lay outside the gene matches. This CDR3 contains 14 residues. The germline V gene has CDR1 SGDLS and CDR2 YYNGEE. The CDR3 region is CASSKGTSVWELFF. The DNA of the CDR3 is TGTGCCAGCAGCAAGGGGACTAGCGTCTGGGAGCTGTTTTTT.

The rearrangement joins TRBV7-8 to TRBJ2-3; possibly TRBD2 for D (6 bases). V was clipped by 2 bases and J by 4 bases, with 16 bases between them. The CDR3 sequence is 16 residues long. Germline V CDR1 and CDR2: SGHVS, FQNEAQ. The DNA of the CDR3 is TGTGCCAGCAGCTTACATCGAGGTGGGGAGGCAGATACGCAGTATTTT. Protein sequence: CASSLHRGGEADTQYF. Full variable domain (missing parts from reference TRBV7-8 and TRBJ2-3): GAGVSQSPRYKVAKRGQDVALRCDPISGHVSLFWYQQALGQGPEFLTYFQNEAQLDKSGLPSDRFFAERPEGSVSTLKIQRTQQEDSAVYLCASSLHRGGEADTQYFGPGTRLTVL.

The V and J genes are TRBV27 and TRBJ1-1, with 11 bases aligning to TRBD1. With V trimmed by 8 bases and J by 3 bases, 11 bases remained unmatched. Germline V gene lookup returns CDR1 MNHEY and CDR2 SMNVEV (reference sequence). The CDR3 length is 16 residues. The CDR3 nucleotides read TGTGCCAGCGGGGGACAGGGGGGTTTTGTAGACACTGAAGCTTTCTTT. Its protein is CASGGQGGFVDTEAFF.

This chain uses TRBV30 with TRBJ1-6; possible D gene TRBD1, 6 bases. The CDR3 contains 14 residues. V lost 8 bases and J 7 bases, leaving 18 bases between the germline ends. Germline CDR1 reads GTSNPN; CDR2 reads SVGIG (reference sequence). The CDR3 nucleotides read TGTGCCGCCCCCAGCGGACAGCAGAATTCACCCCTCCACTTT. It is translated as CAAPSGQQNSPLHF.